This T cell receptor (beta chain) is from a study of OX40 agonist ivuxolimab in advanced cancers. Study-wide background: Patients undergoing dose escalation presented with hepatocellular carcinoma, melanoma, renal cell or head and neck cancer.

Blood was sampled at baseline, cycle 4 day 1, and cycle 7 day 1. TCRdb's table, derived via immunoSEQ multiplex PCR, lists solely in-frame clones and lacks some. The sample shows 25,000 to 35,000 clones, approximately 88% of them seen only once. The V end lost 1 base, the J end lost 0 bases, and 7 bases lay between the germline ends. CDR1 MGHDK and CDR2 SYGVNS come from the germline V gene. This CDR3 is built from 16 residues. The sequencing here drew on CD4+ or CD8+ T cells sorted from blood, taken in a trial of the OX40 agonist ivuxolimab. This receptor was obtained from an adult with an advanced solid tumor such as melanoma, head and neck, liver or kidney cancer. The genes are TRBV25-1 and TRBJ2-6; no clear D gene. CDR3 nucleotides: TGTGCCAGCAGTGAATGGCAGGCCTCTGGGGCCAACGTCCTGACTTTC. Encoded protein: CASSEWQASGANVLTF.